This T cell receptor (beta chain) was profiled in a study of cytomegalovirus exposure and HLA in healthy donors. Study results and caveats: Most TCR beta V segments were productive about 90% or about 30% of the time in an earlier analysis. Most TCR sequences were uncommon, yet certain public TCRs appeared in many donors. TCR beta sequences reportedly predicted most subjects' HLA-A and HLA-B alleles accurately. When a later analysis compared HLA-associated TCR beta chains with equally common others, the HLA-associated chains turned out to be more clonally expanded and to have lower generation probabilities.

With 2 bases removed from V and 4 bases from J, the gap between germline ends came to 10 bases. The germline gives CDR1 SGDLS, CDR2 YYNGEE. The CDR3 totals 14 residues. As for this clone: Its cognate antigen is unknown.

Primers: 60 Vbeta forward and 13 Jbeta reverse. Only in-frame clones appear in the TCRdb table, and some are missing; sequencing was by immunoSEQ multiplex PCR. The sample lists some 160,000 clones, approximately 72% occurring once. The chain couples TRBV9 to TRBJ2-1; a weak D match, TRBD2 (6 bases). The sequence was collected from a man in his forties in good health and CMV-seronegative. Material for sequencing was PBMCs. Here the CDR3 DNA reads TGTGCCAGCAGCGTTAGCGGCCTTTACAATGAGCAGTTCTTC. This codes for CASSVSGLYNEQFF.